The 15 T cell receptor beta chains below were found in one sample sequenced in a study of T cell responses to AZD1222 COVID-19 vaccine. Repertoires were generated with immunoSEQ multiplex PCR, while TCRdb's copy carries only in-frame clones and drops some. The sample has 150,000 to 160,000 clones, around 85% seen once; the top ten hold 5% to 6%. The sample in question was peripheral blood, obtained on day 0 of MenACWY control vaccination. The receptors derive from an adult in good health.

The J gene is TRBJ1-2, the V gene TRBV7-9; no definite D call. The CDR3 is 13 residues long. Trimming left V 5 bases short and J 5 bases short, with 12 bases between. Germline CDR1 SEHNR, CDR2 FQNEAQ (reference sequence). The CDR3 coding sequence is TGTGCCAGCAGCCTTTCCGACCTTTATGGCTACACCTTC. Its translation: CASSLSDLYGYTF.

This clone occurred once. The chain links TRBV5-1 to TRBJ1-1; D not resolved. Germline V gives CDR1 SGHRS, CDR2 YFSETQ. The V end lost 1 base, the J end lost 0 bases, and 10 bases lay between the germline ends. The CDR3 extends over 15 amino acids. The CDR3 loop reads CASSLWGEMNTEAFF. The CDR3 nucleotides are TGCGCCAGCAGCTTGTGGGGAGAAATGAACACTGAAGCTTTCTTT. Based on the CDR3 plus reference TRBV5-1 and TRBJ1-1, the full variable domain is KAGVTQTPRYLIKTRGQQVTLSCSPISGHRSVSWYQQTPGQGLQFLFEYFSETQRNKGNFPGRFSGRQFSNSRSEMNVSTLELGDSALYLCASSLWGEMNTEAFFGQGTRLTVV.

The rearrangement links TRBV7-2 to TRBJ2-1, with a tentative D call TRBD1 (5 bases). The ends were cut back, 5 bases at V and 4 bases at J, with 15 bases in the middle. Germline CDR1 is SGHTA and CDR2 is FQGNSA. The CDR3 length is 15 residues. CDR3: CASSPEGDFYNEQFF. The DNA of the CDR3 is TGTGCCAGCAGCCCAGAAGGGGATTTTTACAATGAGCAGTTCTTC.

This clone was counted once. The chain carries TRBV7-3 and TRBJ2-1; D is unresolved. This CDR3 is built from 14 residues. Deletions cut 1 base from V and 5 bases from J, with 9 bases between. In germline, CDR1 is SGHTA, CDR2 FQGTGA. CDR3 residues: CASSLRGFDNEQFF. DNA for the CDR3: TGTGCCAGCAGCTTAAGGGGTTTCGACAATGAGCAGTTCTTC.

The V call is TRBV9, the J call TRBJ2-2; TRBD2 aligns across 7 bases. The CDR3 runs to 15 residues. The trim removed 3 bases at V and 4 bases at J, leaving 6 bases unmatched. From germline, CDR1 is SGDLS and CDR2 YYNGEE. The CDR3, as DNA: TGTGCCAGCAGCGCCGAAACGGGGGGCACCGGGGAGCTGTTTTTT. It is translated as CASSAETGGTGELFF.

This chain links TRBV6-4 with TRBJ1-2; tentatively, D is TRBD1 (6 bases). The germline V gene encodes CDR1 MRHNA and CDR2 SNTAGT. The CDR3 is 16 residues long. V was clipped by 5 bases and J by 4 bases, with 20 bases between them. CDR3 bases: TGTGCCAGCAGTCCCGAAGTAGGGGGTAACGGCTATGGCTACACCTTC. It specifies CASSPEVGGNGYGYTF.

This clone appeared once. In nucleotides, the CDR3 is TGTGCCAGCAGGTGGGGACAGCACATGAACACTGAAGCTTTCTTT. Encoded protein: CASRWGQHMNTEAFF. This rearrangement joins TRBV7-8 to TRBJ1-1; 7 bases are shared with TRBD1. The CDR3 loop spans 15 amino acids. The V gene's germline CDR1 is SGHVS and CDR2 FQNEAQ. V lost 6 bases and J lost 0; bases outside the gene matches: 7. The variable domain in full, completed from reference TRBV7-8 and TRBJ1-1, reads GAGVSQSPRYKVAKRGQDVALRCDPISGHVSLFWYQQALGQGPEFLTYFQNEAQLDKSGLPSDRFFAERPEGSVSTLKIQRTQQEDSAVYLCASRWGQHMNTEAFFGQGTRLTVV.

This clone was found once. V is TRBV19 and J is TRBJ2-5; a possible D gene is TRBD1 (6 bases). The V and J ends lost 2 bases and 4 bases respectively, with 17 bases between them. The CDR3 contains 16 residues. The germline V gene has CDR1 LNHDA and CDR2 SQIVND (reference sequence). The CDR3 here is CASSIRDTRRSETQYF. Written as DNA, the CDR3 is TGTGCCAGTAGTATAAGGGACACACGACGTTCAGAGACCCAGTACTTC.

The chain has TRBV18 and TRBJ1-2, with D possibly matching TRBD1 (5 bases). The V gene lost 6 bases and the J gene lost 0 bases, with 17 bases spanning the gap. The CDR3 runs 16 residues. Germline V lookup: CDR1 KGHSH, CDR2 LQKENI. CDR3 residues: CASSMSAGGANYGYTF. CDR3 DNA: TGTGCCAGCTCCATGTCCGCGGGGGGAGCTAACTATGGCTACACCTTC. Drawing the rest from reference TRBV18 and TRBJ1-2, the complete variable domain is NAGVMQNPRHLVRRRGQEARLRCSPMKGHSHVYWYRQLPEEGLKFMVYLQKENIIDESGMPKERFSAEFPKEGPSILRIQQVVRGDSAAYFCASSMSAGGANYGYTFGSGTRLTVV.

This clone was observed many times. Other DNA sequences in the sample encode the same CDR3. The chain employs TRBV5-6 and TRBJ1-1, with D hard to call. This CDR3 contains 12 residues. V was pared by 1 base and J by 4 bases, with 5 bases between. Germline V gene data show CDR1 as SGHDT and CDR2 as YYEEEE. The CDR3 region is CASSLRGTEAFF. The CDR3 DNA sequence: TGTGCCAGCAGCTTGCGGGGCACTGAAGCTTTCTTT.

The genes are TRBV21-1 and TRBJ2-7. TRBV21-1 is flagged as a pseudogene. The CDR3 length is 18 residues. The CDR3: CASSKALPRRAAAYEQYF. CDR3 sequence (DNA): TGTGCCAGCAGCAAAGCGCTGCCTAGAAGGGCCGCCGCCTACGAGCAGTACTTC.

The rearrangement uses TRBV24-1 and TRBJ1-4, with D maybe TRBD1 (6 bases). V lost 3 bases, J lost 7 bases, and 11 bases lay in between. This CDR3 has 14 amino acids. Per germline, CDR1 KGHDR and CDR2 SFDVKD. This CDR3 reads CATSDRLTGEKLFF. The DNA for the CDR3 is TGTGCCACCAGTGATCGCTTGACAGGTGAAAAACTGTTTTTT.

The rearrangement links TRBV4-3 to TRBJ1-4, with 8 bases matching TRBD1. This CDR3 region has 15 residues. CDR1 is LGHNA and CDR2 is YSLEER in the germline V gene. With V trimmed by 0 bases and J by 8 bases, 5 bases remained unmatched. The DNA for the CDR3 is TGCGCCAGCAGCCAAGATGGGACAGGTGACGAAAAACTGTTTTTT. Its protein product is CASSQDGTGDEKLFF.

The V and J genes are TRBV28 and TRBJ2-5, with D tentatively TRBD1 or TRBD2 (6 bases each). The CDR3 contains 14 residues. V was cut by 6 bases and J by 5 bases, with 16 bases left in between. Germline V gene lookup returns CDR1 MDHEN and CDR2 SYDVKM. CDR3: CASRRGAGGETQYF. The DNA of the CDR3 is TGTGCCAGCAGGAGGGGGGCTGGTGGGGAGACCCAGTACTTC.

The chain combines TRBV28 with TRBJ1-4, with a possible D match to TRBD1 (5 bases). Per germline, CDR1 MDHEN and CDR2 SYDVKM. CDR3 length: 13 residues. With 3 bases removed from V and 9 bases from J, the gap between germline ends came to 11 bases. In DNA, the CDR3 is TGTGCCAGCAGTTTTCAGGGTGCGAAAAAACTGTTTTTT. This sequence encodes CASSFQGAKKLFF.